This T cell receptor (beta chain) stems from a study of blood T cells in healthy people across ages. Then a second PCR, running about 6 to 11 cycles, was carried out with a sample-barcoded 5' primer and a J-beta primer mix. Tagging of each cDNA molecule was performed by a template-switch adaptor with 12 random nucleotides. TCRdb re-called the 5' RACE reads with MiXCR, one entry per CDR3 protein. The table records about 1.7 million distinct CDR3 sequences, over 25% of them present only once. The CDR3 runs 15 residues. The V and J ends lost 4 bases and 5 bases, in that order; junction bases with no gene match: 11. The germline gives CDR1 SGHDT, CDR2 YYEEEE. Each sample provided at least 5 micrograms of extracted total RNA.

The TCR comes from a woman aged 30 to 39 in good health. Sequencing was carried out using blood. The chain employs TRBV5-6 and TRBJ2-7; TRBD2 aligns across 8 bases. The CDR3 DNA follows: TGTGCCAGCAGCCCGTGGGGACTAGTTATCCACGAGCAGTACTTC. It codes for CASSPWGLVIHEQYF.